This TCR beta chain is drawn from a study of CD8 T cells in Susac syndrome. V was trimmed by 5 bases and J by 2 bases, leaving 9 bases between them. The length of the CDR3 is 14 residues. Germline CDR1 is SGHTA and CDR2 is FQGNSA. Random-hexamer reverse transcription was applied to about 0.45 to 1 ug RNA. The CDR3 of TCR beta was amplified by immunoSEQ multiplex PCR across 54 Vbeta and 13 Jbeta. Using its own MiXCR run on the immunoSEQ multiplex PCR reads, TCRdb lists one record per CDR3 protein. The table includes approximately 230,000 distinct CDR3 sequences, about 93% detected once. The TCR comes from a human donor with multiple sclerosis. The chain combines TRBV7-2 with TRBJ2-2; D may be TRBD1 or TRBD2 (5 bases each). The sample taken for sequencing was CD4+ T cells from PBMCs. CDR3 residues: CASSRDGNTGELFF. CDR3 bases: TGTGCCAGCAGCCGGGACGGCAACACCGGGGAGCTGTTTTTT.